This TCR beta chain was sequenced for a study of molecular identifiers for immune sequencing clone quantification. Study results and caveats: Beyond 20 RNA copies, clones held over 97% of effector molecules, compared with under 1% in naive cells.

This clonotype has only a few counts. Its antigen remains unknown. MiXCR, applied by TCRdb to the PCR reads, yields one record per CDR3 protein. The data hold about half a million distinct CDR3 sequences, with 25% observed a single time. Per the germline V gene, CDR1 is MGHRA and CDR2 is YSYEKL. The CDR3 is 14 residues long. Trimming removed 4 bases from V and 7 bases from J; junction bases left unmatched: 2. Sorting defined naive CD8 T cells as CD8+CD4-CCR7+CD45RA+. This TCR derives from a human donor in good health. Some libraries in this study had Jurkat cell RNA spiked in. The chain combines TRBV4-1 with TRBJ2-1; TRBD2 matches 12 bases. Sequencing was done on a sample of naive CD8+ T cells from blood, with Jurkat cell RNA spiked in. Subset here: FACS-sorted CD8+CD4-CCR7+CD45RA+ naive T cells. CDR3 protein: CASSPSGGANEQFF. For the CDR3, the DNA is TGCGCCAGCAGCCCTAGCGGGGGGGCAAATGAGCAGTTCTTC.